This is a list of T cell receptor beta chains from one sample in a study of cytomegalovirus exposure and HLA in healthy donors. TCRdb keeps only in-frame clones here, not all; method: immunoSEQ multiplex PCR. The sample records over 150,000 clones, approximately 78% being singletons. Sequencing input: PBMCs. These receptors originate from a girl between 2 and 10 years old in good health and CMV-seropositive. CDR3s include the opening cysteine and the closing phenylalanine or tryptophan.

>TRBJ2-7|TRBV9
CASSGAVSGRTTYEQYF
>TRBJ2-5|TRBV2
CASRGTSGRAAQYF
>TRBJ1-5|TRBV19
CASAPTGEDQPQHF
>TRBJ2-6|TRBV9
CASRGEGTTGYSGANVLTF
>TRBJ1-1|TRBV5-1
CASSLAGEAFF
>TRBJ2-5|TRBV5-1
CASSPSERGETQYF
>TRBJ2-7|TRBV18
CASSLTRLATTYEQYF
>TRBJ2-7|TRBV27
CASSLKGGGEQYF
>TRBJ1-2|TRBV7-2
CASSEDSNYGYTF
>TRBJ2-2|TRBV29-1
CSVNLGGWGGELFF
>TRBJ2-3|TRBV2
CASRPTSGRDTDTQYF
>TRBJ1-1|TRBV5-1
CASSLRTGNAEAFF
>TRBJ1-1|TRBV30
CAWSVYRGTEAFF
>TRBJ2-2|TRBV2
CVYARVNGELFF
>TRBJ1-1|TRBV5-5
CASSTGQGRGAFF
>TRBJ2-7|TRBV27
CASSLGGAGEQYF
>TRBJ1-3|TRBV5-1
CASSLVGGAGNTIYF
>TRBJ2-7|TRBV23-1
CASSTNLVRGVGSYEQYF
>TRBJ2-1|TRBV19
CASRGLAGGHSYNEQFF
>TRBJ1-2|TRBV30
CAWSAVQNYGYTF
>TRBJ2-1|TRBV27
CATSNRPSSYNEQFF
>TRBJ1-3|TRBV30
CAWSKRGRGNTIYF
>TRBJ2-1|TRBV30
CAWKSEIYSYNEQFF
>TRBJ2-2|TRBV2
CASSDGGNTGELFF
>TRBJ2-7|TRBV27
CASSLASGSYEQYF
>TRBJ1-6|TRBV7-9
CASSLPAGQGDDSPLHF
>TRBJ1-1|TRBV18
CASSPPGDTEAFF
>TRBJ2-5|TRBV10-3
CAISGFGSKTQYF
>TRBJ1-2|TRBV5-1
CASSFRPLQPGTGRDGYTF
>TRBJ2-6|TRBV4-1
CASSQAFSGANVLTF
>TRBJ1-4|TRBV2
CASSTGPTNEKLFF
>TRBJ2-7|TRBV10-3
CAISDFIVGDEQYF
>TRBJ2-7|TRBV4-1
CASSQDYEGGPYEQYF
>TRBJ2-7|TRBV4-2
CASSRTSGSRYEQYF
>TRBJ2-5|TRBV2
CASSDNGLAEETQYF
>TRBJ2-1|TRBV6-1
CASSEDSDYLYNEQFF
>TRBJ2-3|TRBV28
CASSRQYYRGTGNTDTQYF
>TRBJ2-5|TRBV28
CASSLKGELETQYF
>TRBJ2-1|TRBV6-5
CASSYTGDVSYNEQFF
>TRBJ1-1|TRBV30
CAWQGNTEAFF
>TRBJ2-6|TRBV4-1
CASSQEASGANVLTF
>TRBJ2-7|TRBV18
CASSPTGDPYEQYF
>TRBJ2-1|TRBV4-1
CASSHAGLAVNEQFF
>TRBJ2-7|TRBV7-6
CASSLKLREPSYEQYF
>TRBJ1-5|TRBV27
CASGPYSNQPQHF